These 16 T cell receptor beta chains came from one sample sequenced in a study of patients and donors after allogeneic stem cell transplantation. From the RT-PCR reads, TCRdb called clonotypes with MiXCR, one entry per CDR3 protein. The sample records a few hundred thousand distinct CDR3 sequences, 14% being singletons. Material for sequencing was blood, either unsorted or a sorted T cell fraction (not recorded which). These receptors all stem from a human donor who was either an allogeneic HSCT recipient or a stem cell or donor lymphocyte infusion donor (not recorded which). It is not recorded whose cells these are; they may come from a transplant donor.

DNA of the CDR3: TGCAGTGCAAGGTCCTTCCGGGCCCTAGAGGGCTACACCTTC. This codes for CSARSFRALEGYTF. This chain links TRBV20-1 with TRBJ1-2; the D is unclear. In germline, CDR1 is DFQATT, CDR2 SNEGSKA (reference sequence). Trimming took off 6 bases at V and 8 bases at J, with 22 bases between the two ends. The CDR3 is 14 amino acids.

There are a few counts of this clonotype. V usage is TRBV5-1 and J usage is TRBJ2-1; 7 nucleotides match TRBD2. This CDR3 contains 15 residues. The trim removed 2 bases at V and 5 bases at J, leaving 7 bases unmatched. Germline V gene sequence: CDR1 SGHRS, CDR2 YFSETQ. The CDR3 reads CASSFLAGRNNEQFF. The CDR3 nucleotides read TGCGCCAGCAGCTTCTTAGCGGGCAGAAACAATGAGCAGTTCTTC.

This chain uses TRBV5-1 with TRBJ2-3; 8 bases align to TRBD2. The CDR3 spans 16 residues. The ends lost 4 bases at V and 1 base at J; junction bases unmatched: 8. CDR1 is SGHRS and CDR2 is YFSETQ in the germline V gene. This chain's CDR3 is CASSQGLDTRTDTQYF. In DNA form, the CDR3 reads TGCGCCAGCAGCCAGGGACTAGATACTCGCACAGATACGCAGTATTTT.

This clonotype came up a few times. V and J are TRBV18 and TRBJ2-1, with a weak D call TRBD1 (5 bases). Between the trimmed V and J ends, which lost 0 bases and 6 bases, there was a span of 15 bases. The CDR3 length is 16 residues. From germline, CDR1 is KGHSH and CDR2 LQKENI. The CDR3: CASSPPAAGSSNEQFF. The CDR3 DNA sequence: TGTGCCAGCTCACCACCGGCGGCAGGGTCGAGCAATGAGCAGTTCTTC.

This clonotype was found a few times. The genes are TRBV4-2 and TRBJ1-2; a possible D gene is TRBD1 (6 bases). The CDR3 has 15 residues. Germline CDR1 is LGHNA and CDR2 is YNFKEQ. The V and J ends lost 0 bases and 5 bases respectively, with 13 bases between them. Here the CDR3 reads CASSQDRTAPYGYTF. The DNA for the CDR3 is TGTGCCAGCAGCCAAGATAGGACAGCCCCGTATGGCTACACCTTC.

This clonotype was seen a few times. This sequence joins TRBV12-3 or TRBV12-4 and TRBJ2-4, with 8 bases aligning to TRBD1. Losses at the gene ends were 6 bases for V and 7 bases for J; bases not matched to a gene: 8. This CDR3 is 14 amino acids long. This chain's CDR3 is CASSLGQGVNIQYF. In DNA form, the CDR3 reads TGTGCCAGCAGCCTCGGACAGGGAGTGAACATTCAGTACTTC.

Only one count was recorded for this clonotype. This chain uses TRBV5-6 with TRBJ2-7; D might be TRBD1 (6 bases). V lost 1 base, J lost 6 bases, and 11 bases lay in between. Germline V gene data show CDR1 as SGHDT and CDR2 as YYEEEE. CDR3 length: 13 residues. The CDR3: CASSLNRDGEQYF. The CDR3 nucleotides are TGTGCCAGCAGCTTGAACAGGGACGGCGAGCAGTACTTC.

This clonotype was counted only a few times. The gene calls are TRBV5-6 and TRBJ2-5, with 7 bases that match TRBD1. The germline V gene has CDR1 SGHDT and CDR2 YYEEEE. This CDR3 has 13 residues. Trimming cost V 6 bases and J 2 bases; bases outside gene matches: 4. CDR3 sequence: CASIKQGQETQYF. For the CDR3, the DNA is TGTGCCAGCATCAAACAGGGGCAAGAGACCCAGTACTTC.

The CDR3 loop is CASIPMDRREAFF. In DNA form, the CDR3 reads TGTGCCAGCATCCCGATGGACAGAAGAGAAGCTTTCTTT. This chain joins TRBV2 and TRBJ1-1, with D possibly being TRBD1 (6 bases). The CDR3 covers 13 residues. Germline-derived CDR1 and CDR2 are SNHLY and FYNNEI. V was pared by 7 bases and J by 8 bases, with 17 bases between.

There are a few counts of this clonotype. The CDR3 coding sequence is TGTGCCAGCAGTGGAGGGTCTAATAATTCACCCCTCCACTTT. It encodes CASSGGSNNSPLHF. J is TRBJ1-6 and V is TRBV2; D unclear. V lost 4 bases and J lost 5, with 9 bases in between. The V gene's germline CDR1 is SNHLY and CDR2 FYNNEI. The CDR3 loop spans 14 amino acids.

This clonotype was observed a few times. The chain recombines TRBV29-1 with TRBJ1-5; 7 bases are a match to TRBD1. This CDR3 is 15 amino acids long. Germline assignment: CDR1 SQVTM and CDR2 ANQGSEA. V was clipped by 6 bases and J by 4 bases; unmatched bases: 12. The CDR3: CSVITGAAQNQPQHF. CDR3 bases: TGCAGCGTCATAACAGGGGCCGCACAAAATCAGCCCCAGCATTTT.

This clonotype came up a few times. V usage is TRBV4-2 and J usage is TRBJ2-7; weak D call: TRBD1 (5 bases). Germline V gene sequence: CDR1 LGHNA, CDR2 YNFKEQ. V was clipped by 0 bases and J by 2 bases, with 8 bases between them. The CDR3 totals 14 residues. CDR3 sequence: CASSQDGHPYEQYF. The CDR3 bases are TGTGCCAGCAGCCAAGACGGACACCCCTACGAGCAGTACTTC.

This clonotype was seen repeatedly, ten times or more. The chain couples TRBV3-1 to TRBJ1-4; D not certain. Germline assignment: CDR1 LGHDT and CDR2 YNNKEL (reference sequence). V was clipped by 1 base and J by 6 bases, with 12 bases between them. The CDR3 runs 15 residues. The DNA of the CDR3 is TGTGCCAGCAGCCAAGCACGGATTACAGATGAAAAACTGTTTTTT. The encoded protein is CASSQARITDEKLFF.

This clonotype was found a few times. The chain couples TRBV15 to TRBJ2-3, with 11 bases lining up with TRBD2. The germline V gene encodes CDR1 LNHNV and CDR2 YYDKDF (reference sequence). The CDR3 is 17 residues long. Trimming removed 2 bases from V and 4 bases from J; junction bases left unmatched: 8. The CDR3 spells CATSRHLAGGVPDTQYF. The CDR3 coding sequence is TGTGCCACCAGCAGACATTTAGCGGGGGGGGTGCCAGATACGCAGTATTTT.

The table lists this clonotype with many counts. The genes are TRBV6-1 and TRBJ1-1; TRBD1 aligns across 8 bases. CDR1 is MNHNS and CDR2 is SASEGT in the germline V gene. This CDR3 is 13 amino acids long. Germline trimming cut 6 bases from V and 5 bases from J; bases unmatched to any gene: 5. The CDR3 sequence is CASRDRAVTEAFF. The CDR3 DNA reads as TGTGCCAGCAGGGACAGGGCGGTAACTGAAGCTTTCTTT.

This clonotype has just a few counts. For the CDR3, the DNA is TGTGCCAGCAGCCAGAGCGGGGGGGTTGCCTACGAGCAGTACTTC. Translated, it gives CASSQSGGVAYEQYF. This rearrangement joins TRBV12-3 or TRBV12-4 to TRBJ2-7, with TRBD2 matching 10 bases. CDR3 length: 15 residues. V trimming: 6 bases; J trimming: 2 bases; junction bases outside the gene matches: 7.